The next 10 T cell receptor beta chains were all read from a single sample in a study of response to subunit inactivated influenza vaccine. A single record per CDR3 protein comes from TCRdb applying MiXCR to the RT-PCR reads. The table includes approximately 520,000 distinct CDR3 sequences, approximately 24% detected once. Here the sequenced sample was CD4+ T cells sorted from PBMCs, taken 4 to 6 days after vaccination. These receptors all come from a man aged 50 to 60 who received an inactivated influenza vaccine.

This clonotype has only a few counts. This chain joins TRBV5-1 and TRBJ2-3; 10 bases agree with TRBD2. Germline V gene sequence: CDR1 SGHRS, CDR2 YFSETQ. The junction had 1 base not matched to a gene; V was cut back by 0 bases and J by 3 bases. The CDR3 has 15 amino acids. CDR3 nucleotides: TGCGCCAGCAGCTTGGAACTAGCGGGGACAGATACGCAGTATTTT. This encodes CASSLELAGTDTQYF.

This chain joins TRBV12-3 or TRBV12-4 and TRBJ1-1; possibly TRBD1 for D (6 bases). Trimming removed 3 bases from V and 1 base from J, with 9 bases in between. The CDR3 runs to 14 residues. CDR3 DNA: TGTGCCAGCAGTTTCGGCAGGGGGAACACTGAAGCTTTCTTT. Encoded protein: CASSFGRGNTEAFF.

The chain carries TRBV6-2 or TRBV6-3 and TRBJ2-7, with no clear D. Germline V gene data show CDR1 as MNHEY and CDR2 as SVGEGT. V lost 5 bases and J lost 6, with 14 bases in between. The CDR3 is 13 amino acids. The CDR3 loop is CASSQWKVGEQYF. The CDR3 nucleotides read TGTGCCAGCAGTCAATGGAAGGTGGGCGAGCAGTACTTC.

The chain combines TRBV28 with TRBJ1-1; possible D gene TRBD1, 5 bases. V lost 5 bases and J lost 4, with 20 bases in between. The CDR3 is 16 amino acids. The germline V gene has CDR1 MDHEN and CDR2 SYDVKM. The CDR3 is CASSPPGLRSSTEAFF. The CDR3, as DNA: TGTGCCAGCAGTCCGCCGGGACTTCGATCCAGCACTGAAGCTTTCTTT.

The chain couples TRBV29-1 to TRBJ1-2; 10 positions match TRBD1. The germline V gene encodes CDR1 SQVTM and CDR2 ANQGSEA. After removal of 6 bases from V and 3 bases from J, the junction contained 10 bases not matched to a gene. This CDR3 contains 15 residues. The CDR3 sequence: CSVGRSGTGDYGYTF. The CDR3 DNA reads as TGCAGCGTGGGGCGATCCGGGACAGGGGACTATGGCTACACCTTC.

The V gene is TRBV5-1, the J gene TRBJ2-5; D ambiguous. CDR3 length: 18 amino acids. Trimming took 4 bases from V and 1 from J, leaving 23 bases between them. Germline V CDR1 and CDR2: SGHRS, YFSETQ. CDR3 nucleotides: TGCGCCAGCAGCCCGAGACCCCTCGGCGGCCCCTTCCAAGAGACCCAGTACTTC. Amino acids: CASSPRPLGGPFQETQYF.

The chain is built from TRBV20-1 and TRBJ2-7; a possible D gene is TRBD1 (5 bases). This CDR3 contains 14 residues. Germline CDR1 and CDR2: DFQATT and SNEGSKA (reference sequence). The V and J ends lost 0 bases and 0 bases respectively, with 9 bases between them. The CDR3 DNA sequence: TGCAGTGCTAGAGAAGACAGAGGCTCCTACGAGCAGTACTTC. Its protein is CSAREDRGSYEQYF.

This clonotype occurred a few times. The chain couples TRBV7-9 to TRBJ2-5; either TRBD1 or TRBD2 may fit D (5 bases each). The CDR3 covers 15 residues. CDR1 SEHNR and CDR2 FQNEAQ come from the germline V gene (reference sequence). Deletions cut 4 bases from V and 5 bases from J, with 17 bases between. CDR3 nucleotides: TGTGCCAGCAGCTCCCAGGACTGGGGGTTGGAGACCCAGTACTTC. Translation: CASSSQDWGLETQYF.

The chain couples TRBV3-1 to TRBJ2-5; D uncertain. Germline V gene lookup returns CDR1 LGHDT and CDR2 YNNKEL (reference sequence). This CDR3 region has 12 residues. Trimming pared 4 bases from V and 5 bases from J, leaving 8 bases between. In DNA form, the CDR3 reads TGTGCCAGCAGCCGTTTTCGGGAGACCCAGTACTTC. Amino acid sequence: CASSRFRETQYF.

The V and J genes are TRBV12-3 or TRBV12-4 and TRBJ2-4; 8 bases fit TRBD1. Losses at the gene ends were 6 bases for V and 4 bases for J; bases not matched to a gene: 8. The CDR3 loop spans 15 amino acids. This chain's CDR3 is CASRTGTGRKNIQYF. DNA for the CDR3: TGTGCCAGCAGGACCGGGACAGGTCGAAAAAACATTCAGTACTTC.